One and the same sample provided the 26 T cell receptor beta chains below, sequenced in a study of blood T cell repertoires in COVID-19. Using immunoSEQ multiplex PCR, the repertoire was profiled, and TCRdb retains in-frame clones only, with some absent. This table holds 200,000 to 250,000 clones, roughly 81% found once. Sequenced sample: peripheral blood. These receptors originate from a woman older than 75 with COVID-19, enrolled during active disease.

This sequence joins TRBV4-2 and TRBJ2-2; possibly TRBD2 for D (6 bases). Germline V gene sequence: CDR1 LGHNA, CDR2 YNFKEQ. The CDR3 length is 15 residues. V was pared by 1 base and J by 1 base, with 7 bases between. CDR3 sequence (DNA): TGTGCCAGCAGCCAAGGGCGGGGGAACACCGGGGAGCTGTTTTTT. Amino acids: CASSQGRGNTGELFF.

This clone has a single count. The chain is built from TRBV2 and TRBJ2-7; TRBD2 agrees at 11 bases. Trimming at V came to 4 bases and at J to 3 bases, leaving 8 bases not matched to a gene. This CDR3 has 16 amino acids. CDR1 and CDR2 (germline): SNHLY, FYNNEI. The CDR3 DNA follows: TGTGCCAGCAGTGGAGGGCTAGCGGGAGGAAGCTACGAGCAGTACTTC. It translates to CASSGGLAGGSYEQYF.

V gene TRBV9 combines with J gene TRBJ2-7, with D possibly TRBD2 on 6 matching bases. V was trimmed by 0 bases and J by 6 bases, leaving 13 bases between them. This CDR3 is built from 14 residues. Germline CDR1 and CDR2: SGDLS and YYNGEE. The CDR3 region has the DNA TGTGCCAGCAGCGTAGGATGGGGGGTTCGCGAGCAGTACTTC. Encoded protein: CASSVGWGVREQYF.

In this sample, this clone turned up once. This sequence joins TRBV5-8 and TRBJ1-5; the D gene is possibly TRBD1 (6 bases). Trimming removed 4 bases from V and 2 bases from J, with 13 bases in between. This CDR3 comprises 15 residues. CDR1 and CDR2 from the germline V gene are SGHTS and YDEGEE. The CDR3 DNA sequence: TGTGCCAGCAGCAGGGGGGGTATCCGCAATCAGCCCCAGCATTTT. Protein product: CASSRGGIRNQPQHF.

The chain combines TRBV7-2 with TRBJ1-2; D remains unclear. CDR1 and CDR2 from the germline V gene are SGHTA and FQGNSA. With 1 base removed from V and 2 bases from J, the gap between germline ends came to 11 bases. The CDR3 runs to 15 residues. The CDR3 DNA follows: TGTGCCAGCAGCTTAGTGACACACTTGAACTATGGCTACACCTTC. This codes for CASSLVTHLNYGYTF.

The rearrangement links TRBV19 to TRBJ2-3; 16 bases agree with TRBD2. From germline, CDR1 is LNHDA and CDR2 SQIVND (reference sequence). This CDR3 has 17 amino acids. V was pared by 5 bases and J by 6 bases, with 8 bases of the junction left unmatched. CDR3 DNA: TGTGCCAGTAGTTACGGGACTAGCGGGAGGGCCCGGGATACGCAGTATTTT. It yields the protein CASSYGTSGRARDTQYF.

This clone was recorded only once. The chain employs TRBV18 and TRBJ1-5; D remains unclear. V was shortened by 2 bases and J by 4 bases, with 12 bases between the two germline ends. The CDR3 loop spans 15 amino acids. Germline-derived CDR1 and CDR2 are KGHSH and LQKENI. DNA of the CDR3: TGTGCCAGCTCACCATCTCACAGAAGTAATCAGCCCCAGCATTTT. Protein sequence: CASSPSHRSNQPQHF.

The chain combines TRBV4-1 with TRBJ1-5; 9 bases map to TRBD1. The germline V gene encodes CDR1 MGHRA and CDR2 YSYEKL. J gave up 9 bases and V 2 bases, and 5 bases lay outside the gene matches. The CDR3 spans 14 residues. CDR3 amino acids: CASSQTDRGLPQHF. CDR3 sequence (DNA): TGCGCCAGCAGCCAAACGGACAGGGGTCTGCCCCAGCATTTT.

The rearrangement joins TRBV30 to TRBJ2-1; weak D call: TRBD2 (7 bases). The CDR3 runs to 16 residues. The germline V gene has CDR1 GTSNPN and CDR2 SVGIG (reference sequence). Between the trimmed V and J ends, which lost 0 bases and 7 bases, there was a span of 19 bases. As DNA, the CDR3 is TGTGCCTGGAGTGTACGGGGGGCTAGCGGAAGGAATGAGCAGTTCTTC. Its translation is CAWSVRGASGRNEQFF.

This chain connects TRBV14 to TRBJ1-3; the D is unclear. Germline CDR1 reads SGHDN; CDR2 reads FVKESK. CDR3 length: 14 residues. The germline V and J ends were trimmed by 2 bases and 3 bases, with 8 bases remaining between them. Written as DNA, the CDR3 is TGTGCCAGCAGCCAACCATCAGGTGGAAACACCATATATTTT. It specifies CASSQPSGGNTIYF.

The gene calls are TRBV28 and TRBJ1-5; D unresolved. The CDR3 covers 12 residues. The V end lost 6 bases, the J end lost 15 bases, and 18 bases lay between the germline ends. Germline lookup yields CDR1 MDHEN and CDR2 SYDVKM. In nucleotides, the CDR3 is TGTGCCAGCAGGAATGATTACAGATCTACGCATTTT. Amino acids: CASRNDYRSTHF.

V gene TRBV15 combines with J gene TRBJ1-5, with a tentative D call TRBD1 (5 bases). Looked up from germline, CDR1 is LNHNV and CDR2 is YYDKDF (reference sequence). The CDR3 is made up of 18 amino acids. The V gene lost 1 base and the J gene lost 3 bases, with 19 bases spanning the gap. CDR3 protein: CATSRARVGVFANQPQHF. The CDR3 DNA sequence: TGTGCCACCAGCAGAGCCCGAGTAGGGGTCTTCGCCAATCAGCCCCAGCATTTT. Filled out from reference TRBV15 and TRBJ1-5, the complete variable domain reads DAMVIQNPRYQVTQFGKPVTLSCSQTLNHNVMYWYQQKSSQAPKLLFHYYDKDFNNEADTPDNFQSRRPNTSFCFLDIRSPGLGDTAMYLCATSRARVGVFANQPQHFGDGTRLSIL.

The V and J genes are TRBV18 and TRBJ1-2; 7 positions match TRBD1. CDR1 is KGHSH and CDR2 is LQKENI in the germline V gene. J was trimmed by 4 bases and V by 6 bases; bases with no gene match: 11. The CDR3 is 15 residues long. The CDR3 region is CASSETQGRSYGYTF. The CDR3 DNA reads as TGTGCCAGCTCGGAAACACAGGGGCGCAGCTATGGCTACACCTTC.

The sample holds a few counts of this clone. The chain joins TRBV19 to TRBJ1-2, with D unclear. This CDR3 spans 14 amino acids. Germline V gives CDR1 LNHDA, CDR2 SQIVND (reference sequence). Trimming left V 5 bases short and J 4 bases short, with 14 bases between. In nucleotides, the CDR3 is TGTGCCAGTAGTGCCGCCAACTTTGGCTATGGCTACACCTTC. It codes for CASSAANFGYGYTF.

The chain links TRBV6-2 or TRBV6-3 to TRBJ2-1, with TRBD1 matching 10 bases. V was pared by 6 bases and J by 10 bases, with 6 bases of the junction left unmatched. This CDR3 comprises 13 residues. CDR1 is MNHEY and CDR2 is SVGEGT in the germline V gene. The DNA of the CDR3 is TGTGCCAGCAGCCGGGACAGGGGCGCCGAGCAGTTCTTC. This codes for CASSRDRGAEQFF.

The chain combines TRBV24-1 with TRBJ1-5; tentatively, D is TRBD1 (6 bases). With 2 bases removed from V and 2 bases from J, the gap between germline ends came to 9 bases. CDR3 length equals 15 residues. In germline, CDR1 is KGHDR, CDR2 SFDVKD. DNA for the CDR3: TGTGCCACCAGTGATTCAAGGACAGGCAATCAGCCCCAGCATTTT. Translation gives CATSDSRTGNQPQHF.

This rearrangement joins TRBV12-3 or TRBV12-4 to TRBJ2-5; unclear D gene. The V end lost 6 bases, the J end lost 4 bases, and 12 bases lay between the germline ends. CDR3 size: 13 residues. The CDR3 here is CASSRLATETQYF. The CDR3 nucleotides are TGTGCCAGCAGCCGACTCGCCACAGAGACCCAGTACTTC.

DNA of the CDR3: TGTGCCAGCAGCCAACATACTCGGGAACCTGGGTCTGGCTACACCTTC. Its protein is CASSQHTREPGSGYTF. The chain has TRBV4-2 and TRBJ1-2; no clear D. Germline V gene data show CDR1 as LGHNA and CDR2 as YNFKEQ. The CDR3 covers 16 residues. V shed 2 bases and J shed 7 bases, with 20 bases lying between them.

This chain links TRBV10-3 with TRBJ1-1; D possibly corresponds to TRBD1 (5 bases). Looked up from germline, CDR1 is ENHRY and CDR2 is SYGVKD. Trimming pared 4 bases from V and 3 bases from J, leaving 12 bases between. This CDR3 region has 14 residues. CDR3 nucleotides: TGTGCCATCAGTGCTCGGGTAGGGGACACTGAAGCTTTCTTT. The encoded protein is CAISARVGDTEAFF.

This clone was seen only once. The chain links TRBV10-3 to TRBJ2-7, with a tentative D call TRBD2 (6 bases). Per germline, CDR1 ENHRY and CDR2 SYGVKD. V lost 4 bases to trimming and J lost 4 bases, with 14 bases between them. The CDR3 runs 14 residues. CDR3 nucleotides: TGTGCCATCAGTGGGGGGGAAGGCTTGTACGAGCAGTACTTC. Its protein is CAISGGEGLYEQYF.

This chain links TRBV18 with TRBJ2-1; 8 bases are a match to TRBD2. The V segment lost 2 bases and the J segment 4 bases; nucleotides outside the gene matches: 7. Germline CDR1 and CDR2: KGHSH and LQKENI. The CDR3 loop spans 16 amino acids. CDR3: CASSPGRTSGYNEQFF. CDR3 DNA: TGTGCCAGCTCACCAGGGCGCACTAGCGGATACAATGAGCAGTTCTTC.

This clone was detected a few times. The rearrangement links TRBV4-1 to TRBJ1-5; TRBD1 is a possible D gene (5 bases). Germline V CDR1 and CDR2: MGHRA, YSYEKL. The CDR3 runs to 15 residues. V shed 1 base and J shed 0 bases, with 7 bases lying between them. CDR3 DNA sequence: TGCGCCAGCAGCCAAGGACAGTATAGCAATCAGCCCCAGCATTTT. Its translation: CASSQGQYSNQPQHF.

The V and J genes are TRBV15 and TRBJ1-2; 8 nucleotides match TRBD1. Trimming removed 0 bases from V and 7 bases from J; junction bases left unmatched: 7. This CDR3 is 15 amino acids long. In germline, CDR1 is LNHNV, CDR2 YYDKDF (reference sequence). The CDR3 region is CATSRDPSGGSGYTF. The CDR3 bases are TGTGCCACCAGCAGAGACCCTTCAGGGGGCTCTGGCTACACCTTC.

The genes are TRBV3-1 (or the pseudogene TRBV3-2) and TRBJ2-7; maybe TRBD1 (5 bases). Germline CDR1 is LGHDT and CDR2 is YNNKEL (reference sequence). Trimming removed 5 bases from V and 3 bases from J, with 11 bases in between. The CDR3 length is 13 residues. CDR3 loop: CASSTRVSYEQYF. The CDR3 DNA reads TGTGCCAGCAGCACCAGGGTAAGCTACGAGCAGTACTTC.

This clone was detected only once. Here the CDR3 reads CASSQVGGRVAFF. The CDR3 nucleotides read TGTGCCAGCAGCCAAGTGGGGGGTAGGGTAGCTTTCTTT. The rearrangement links TRBV3-1 (or the pseudogene TRBV3-2) to TRBJ1-1, with D possibly TRBD1 on 5 matching bases. Germline values: CDR1 LGHDT, CDR2 YNNKEL (reference sequence). Trimming removed 1 base at V and 10 bases at J, with 13 bases between. CDR3 length equals 13 residues.

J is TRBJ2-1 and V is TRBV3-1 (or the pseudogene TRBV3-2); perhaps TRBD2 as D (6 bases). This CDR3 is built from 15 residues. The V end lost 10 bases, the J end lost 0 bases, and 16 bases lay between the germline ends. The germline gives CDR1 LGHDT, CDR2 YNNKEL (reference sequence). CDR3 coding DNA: TGTGCCACAGGGACTCCAATCAGCTCCTACAATGAGCAGTTCTTC. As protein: CATGTPISSYNEQFF.